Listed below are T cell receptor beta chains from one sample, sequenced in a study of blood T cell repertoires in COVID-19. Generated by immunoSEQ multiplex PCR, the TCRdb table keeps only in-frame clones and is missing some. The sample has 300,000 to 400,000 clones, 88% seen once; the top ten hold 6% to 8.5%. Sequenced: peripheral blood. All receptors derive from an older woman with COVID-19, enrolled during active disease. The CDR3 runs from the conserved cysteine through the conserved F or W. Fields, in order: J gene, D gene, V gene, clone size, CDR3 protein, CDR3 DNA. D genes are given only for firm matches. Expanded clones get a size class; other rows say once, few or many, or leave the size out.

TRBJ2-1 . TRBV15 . CATGQDTYNEQFF TGTGCCACCGGGCAAGATACCTACAATGAGCAGTTCTTC
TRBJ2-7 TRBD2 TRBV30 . CAWSGGSPGGEQYF TGTGCCTGGAGTGGCGGGTCCCCGGGGGGCGAGCAGTACTTC
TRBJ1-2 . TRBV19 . CASSEQGHANYGYTF TGTGCCAGTAGTGAACAGGGACACGCTAACTATGGCTACACCTTC
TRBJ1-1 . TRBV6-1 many CASSEFKAFF TGTGCCAGCAGTGAATTTAAAGCTTTCTTT
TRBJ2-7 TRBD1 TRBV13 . CASSPIGTGGNDEQYF TGTGCCAGCAGCCCAATCGGGACAGGGGGGAACGACGAGCAGTACTTC
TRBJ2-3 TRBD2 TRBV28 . CASSTGREWARSGGGDTQYF TGTGCCAGCAGCACCGGGAGGGAGTGGGCGCGGAGCGGGGGGGGCGATACGCAGTATTTT
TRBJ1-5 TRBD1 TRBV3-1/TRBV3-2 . CASSPRDSGGQPQHF TGTGCCAGCAGCCCTCGGGACAGCGGGGGGCAGCCCCAGCATTTT
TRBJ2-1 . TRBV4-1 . CASSPVHQGYNEQFF TGCGCCAGCAGCCCTGTCCATCAGGGGTACAATGAGCAGTTCTTC
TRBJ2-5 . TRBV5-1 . CASSIRTVQETQYF TGCGCCAGCAGCATCCGGACAGTTCAAGAGACCCAGTACTTC
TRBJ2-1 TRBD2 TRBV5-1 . CASSLTSGYNEQFF TGCGCCAGCAGCTTGACTAGCGGTTACAATGAGCAGTTCTTC
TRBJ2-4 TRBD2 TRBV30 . CAWSQKKAGGLAKNIQYF TGTGCCTGGAGTCAGAAAAAGGCGGGGGGGCTAGCCAAAAACATTCAGTACTTC
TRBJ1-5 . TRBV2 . CASSVAATYQPQHF TGTGCCAGCAGTGTGGCGGCTACTTATCAGCCCCAGCATTTT
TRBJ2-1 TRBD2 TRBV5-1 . CASSNLAGGIANEQFF TGCGCCAGCAGCAACTTAGCGGGGGGAATCGCTAATGAGCAGTTCTTC
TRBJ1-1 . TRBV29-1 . CSVVRSNTEAFF TGCAGCGTTGTACGGTCGAACACTGAAGCTTTCTTT
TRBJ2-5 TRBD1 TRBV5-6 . CASSLKGTGVETQYF TGTGCCAGCAGCTTGAAAGGGACAGGGGTAGAGACCCAGTACTTC
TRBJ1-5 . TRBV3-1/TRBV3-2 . CASSPQGNSNQPQHF TGTGCCAGCAGCCCCCAGGGGAATAGCAATCAGCCCCAGCATTTT
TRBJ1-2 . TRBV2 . CASIAGRGYTF TGTGCCAGCATAGCAGGGCGAGGCTACACCTTC
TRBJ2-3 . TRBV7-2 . CASSPDRGTDTQYF TGTGCCAGCAGTCCTGACAGAGGCACAGATACGCAGTATTTT
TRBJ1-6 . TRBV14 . CASSQTGISPLHF TGTGCCAGCAGCCAAACAGGGATTTCACCCCTCCACTTT
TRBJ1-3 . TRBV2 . CASSEIFGNTIYF TGTGCCAGCAGTGAAATATTTGGAAACACCATATATTTT
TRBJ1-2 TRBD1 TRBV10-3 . CAISESTLMKLATGTDYGYTF TGTGCCATCAGTGAGTCTACCCTCATGAAGCTCGCAACCGGGACAGATTATGGCTACACCTTC
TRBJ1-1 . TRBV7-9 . CASSLVFAEAFF TGTGCCAGCAGCTTAGTGTTCGCTGAAGCTTTCTTT
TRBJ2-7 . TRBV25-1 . CASSGGGPYEQYF TGTGCCAGCAGTGGAGGGGGACCCTACGAGCAGTACTTC
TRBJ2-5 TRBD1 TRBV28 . CASSSLGQTQETQYF TGTGCCAGCAGTTCGTTGGGACAGACACAAGAGACCCAGTACTTC
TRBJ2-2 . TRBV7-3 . CASSLVLGELFF TGTGCCAGCAGCTTAGTCCTAGGGGAGCTGTTTTTT
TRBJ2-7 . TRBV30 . CAWSAFREEQYF TGTGCCTGGAGTGCCTTTCGGGAGGAGCAGTACTTC
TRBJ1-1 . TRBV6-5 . CASRRGMNTEAFF TGTGCCAGCAGGCGGGGCATGAACACTGAAGCTTTCTTT
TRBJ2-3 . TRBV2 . CASSSQGGTDTQYF TGTGCCAGCAGTTCCCAGGGTGGGACAGATACGCAGTATTTT
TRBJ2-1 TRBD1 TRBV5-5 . CASSFTGQGWGEQFF TGTGCCAGCAGCTTTACGGGACAGGGGTGGGGTGAGCAGTTCTTC
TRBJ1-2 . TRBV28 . CASSSDTHRAGSYTF TGTGCCAGCAGTTCCGATACACACAGGGCAGGAAGCTACACCTTC
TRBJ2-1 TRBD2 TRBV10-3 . CAISESLAGGLNNEQFF TGTGCCATCAGTGAGTCGCTAGCGGGGGGGCTTAACAATGAGCAGTTCTTC
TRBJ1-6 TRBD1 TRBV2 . CASSEAGTGIYNSPLHF TGTGCCAGCAGTGAAGCGGGGACAGGAATTTATAATTCACCCCTCCACTTT
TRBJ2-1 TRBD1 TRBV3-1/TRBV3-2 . CASSRTGPREQFF TGTGCCAGCAGCCGGACAGGGCCGCGGGAGCAGTTCTTC
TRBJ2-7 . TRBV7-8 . CASSWAGSSYEQYF TGTGCCAGCAGCTGGGCCGGGAGCTCCTACGAGCAGTACTTC
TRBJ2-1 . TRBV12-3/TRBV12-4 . CASSLQTYNEQFF TGTGCCAGCAGTTTACAGACCTACAATGAGCAGTTCTTC
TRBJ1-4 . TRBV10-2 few CASSAGAWEKLFF TGCGCCAGCAGTGCAGGTGCTTGGGAAAAACTGTTTTTT
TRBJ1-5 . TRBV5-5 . CASSPRGGASNQPQHF TGTGCCAGCAGCCCGAGGGGGGGGGCGAGCAATCAGCCCCAGCATTTT
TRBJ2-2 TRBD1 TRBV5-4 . CASSLVGTGVTGELFF TGTGCCAGCAGCTTGGTCGGGACAGGGGTAACCGGGGAGCTGTTTTTT
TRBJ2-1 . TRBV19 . CASRIGLRNEQFF TGTGCCAGTAGAATAGGGCTTCGCAATGAGCAGTTCTTC
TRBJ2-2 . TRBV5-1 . CASSLWGQGHTGELFF TGCGCCAGCAGCTTGTGGGGTCAGGGCCACACCGGGGAGCTGTTTTTT
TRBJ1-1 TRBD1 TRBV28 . CASSSIWVLDRDEAFF TGTGCCAGCAGTTCCATATGGGTCCTCGACAGGGACGAAGCTTTCTTT
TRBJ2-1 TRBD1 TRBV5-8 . CASTPGQAGNEQFF TGTGCCAGCACCCCGGGACAGGCGGGCAATGAGCAGTTCTTC
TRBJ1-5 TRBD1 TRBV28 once CASSLAGTANQPQHF TGTGCCAGCAGTTTAGCGGGGACAGCAAATCAGCCCCAGCATTTT
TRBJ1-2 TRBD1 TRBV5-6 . CASSIGTGGYGYTF TGTGCCAGCAGCATCGGGACAGGGGGCTATGGCTACACCTTC
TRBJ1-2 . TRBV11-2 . CASSLGASPDGGYTF TGTGCCAGCAGCTTAGGGGCGTCGCCCGATGGGGGCTACACCTTC
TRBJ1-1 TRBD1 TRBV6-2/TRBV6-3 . CASSYSRTGNTEAFF TGTGCCAGCAGTTACTCAAGGACAGGGAACACTGAAGCTTTCTTT
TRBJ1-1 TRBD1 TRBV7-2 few CASSLVTRGPLEAFF TGTGCCAGCAGCTTAGTTACCAGGGGGCCCCTTGAAGCTTTCTTT
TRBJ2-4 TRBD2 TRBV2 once CASSEGSGRVAKNIQYF TGTGCCAGCAGTGAAGGATCAGGGAGGGTAGCCAAAAACATTCAGTACTTC
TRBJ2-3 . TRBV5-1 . CASSFLRAGDTQYF TGCGCCAGCAGCTTCCTAAGGGCGGGAGATACGCAGTATTTT
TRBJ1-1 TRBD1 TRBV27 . CASSFGTDTEAFF TGTGCCAGCAGTTTCGGGACAGACACTGAAGCTTTCTTT
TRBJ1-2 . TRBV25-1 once CATAPQGYYGYTF TGTGCCACCGCACCCCAGGGGTACTATGGCTACACCTTC
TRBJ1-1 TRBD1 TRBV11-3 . CASSPGQGGLAFF TGTGCCAGCAGCCCCGGACAGGGAGGATTGGCTTTCTTT
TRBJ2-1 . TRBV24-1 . CATSDLTTVFYNEQFF TGTGCCACCAGTGATTTGACGACAGTTTTTTACAATGAGCAGTTCTTC